This T cell receptor (beta chain) came from a study of cytomegalovirus exposure and HLA in healthy donors. This PCR relied on a set of 60 Vbeta primers and 13 Jbeta primers. In the study's own analysis: A later analysis tallied tens of millions of unique TCR beta chains, 8.5 million to 11 million of them shared. Sequencing was performed with immunoSEQ multiplex PCR; in TCRdb, only in-frame clones are kept and a portion is missing. The D gene and trimming were derived from the DNA, and the V and J assignments and clone size from that table. The sample spans 20,000 to 25,000 clones; the ten largest clones claim 22%. V lost 4 bases and J 0 bases, leaving 11 bases between the germline ends. Germline V gene data show CDR1 as SGHKS and CDR2 as YYEKEE (reference sequence). The CDR3 runs to 15 residues.

Sequencing used PBMCs. The clonotype comes from a man aged 60 to 75 in good health and CMV-seropositive. V and J are TRBV5-5 and TRBJ1-5; weak D call: TRBD1 (5 bases). The CDR3 here is CASSPQGDSNQPQHF. In nucleotides, the CDR3 is TGTGCCAGCAGCCCCCAGGGCGATAGCAATCAGCCCCAGCATTTT.